This entry lists 27 T cell receptor beta chains sequenced from one sample in a study of T cell repertoires in cytomegalovirus infection (dated by TCRdb to 2018 to 2020). Data came from an Illumina HiSeq 1500. Using fastp at Q25 and MiXCR, TCRdb reprocessed the public reads and kept productive beta chains. Each record represents a unique CDR3 protein, reported with the most common genes and DNA among its rows. Here the sample has just under 500,000 distinct CDR3 sequences; 33% occur a single time. Of the sample, roughly 15% falls within the top ten clones. This sample's treatment or condition label indicates: in vitro stimulation with specific CMV peptide epitopes to enrich CMV-specific T cells. These receptors' antigens are unknown. This specimen consisted of cultured PBMCs, obtained from culture after CMV antigen stimulation. The origin of the receptors is a human donor in good health (CMV status not recorded). Some clones in this sample may be carry-over from other donors' samples.

This rearrangement joins TRBV19 to TRBJ1-1, with 7 bases aligning to TRBD1. Germline V gene data show CDR1 as LNHDA and CDR2 as SQIVND (reference sequence). Trimming removed 5 bases from V and 6 bases from J; junction bases left unmatched: 12. This CDR3 region has 15 residues. CDR3 DNA sequence: TGTGCCAGTAGTTTCCGGACAGGTACGGGACCTGAAGCTTTCTTT. Protein product: CASSFRTGTGPEAFF. The whole variable domain, filled in from reference TRBV19 and TRBJ1-1, reads DGGITQSPKYLFRKEGQNVTLSCEQNLNHDAMYWYRQDPGQGLRLIYYSQIVNDFQKGDIAEGYSVSREKKESFPLTVTSAQKNPTAFYLCASSFRTGTGPEAFFGQGTRLTVV.

This chain links TRBV12-3 or TRBV12-4 with TRBJ2-1; 10 bases match TRBD2. V lost 0 bases, J lost 8 bases, and 7 bases stayed unmatched. This CDR3 has 16 residues. The DNA for the CDR3 is TGTGCCAGCAGTTTAGCGCTAGCGGGAGCTAGGGATGAGCAGTTCTTC. This translates into CASSLALAGARDEQFF.

V gene TRBV4-3 combines with J gene TRBJ2-7; weak D call: TRBD2 (7 bases). CDR3 size: 18 residues. Between the trimmed V and J ends, which lost 0 bases and 2 bases, there was a span of 20 bases. Germline loops: CDR1 LGHNA, CDR2 YSLEER. CDR3 in amino acids: CASSQDRDYREGPYEQYV. CDR3 coding DNA: TGCGCCAGCAGCCAAGATAGGGACTACAGGGAAGGTCCCTACGAGCAGTACGTC.

This chain connects TRBV20-1 to TRBJ2-1; no clear D gene. The CDR3 is 12 residues long. V lost 3 bases and J 9 bases, leaving 12 bases between the germline ends. The germline gives CDR1 DFQATT, CDR2 SNEGSKA (reference sequence). The CDR3 bases are TGCAGTGCTAGTCAGGCTGAGGCTGAGCAGTTCTTC. Translation: CSASQAEAEQFF.

This rearrangement joins TRBV5-1 to TRBJ2-3; D unclear. Germline CDR1 reads SGHRS; CDR2 reads YFSETQ. This CDR3 is built from 18 residues. V lost 1 base to trimming and J lost 1 base, with 19 bases between them. The CDR3, as DNA: TGCGCCAGCAGCTTGAATGTAATTAGAAAGCTTGGCACAGATACGCAGTATTTT. It yields the protein CASSLNVIRKLGTDTQYF.

The gene calls are TRBV7-6 and TRBJ2-2; 8 bases match TRBD2. In germline, CDR1 is SGHVS, CDR2 FNYEAQ. V shed 1 base, J shed 4 bases, and the junction held 5 bases outside the gene matches. The CDR3 extends over 16 amino acids. The CDR3 sequence is CASSLGSSGSTGELFF. The CDR3 bases are TGTGCCAGCAGCTTAGGGTCAAGCGGGAGCACCGGGGAGCTGTTTTTT.

This clonotype was seen a handful of times. The CDR3 is CASSVAVQPTGELFF. The CDR3 DNA follows: TGTGCCAGCAGCGTAGCGGTCCAACCCACCGGGGAGCTGTTTTTT. This chain joins TRBV9 and TRBJ2-2; D gene uncertain. CDR1 and CDR2 (germline): SGDLS, YYNGEE. This CDR3 region has 15 residues. Trimming left V 0 bases short and J 4 bases short, with 10 bases between.

The chain joins TRBV12-3 or TRBV12-4 to TRBJ2-7; TRBD2 matches at 7 bases. The ends lost 3 bases at V and 1 base at J; junction bases unmatched: 15. There are 18 residues in the CDR3. The CDR3 region is CASSFYKWEGRESYEQYF. The CDR3 nucleotides read TGTGCCAGCAGTTTTTACAAGTGGGAGGGGAGAGAGTCCTACGAGCAGTACTTC.

This clonotype was seen more than once but under ten times. The chain uses TRBV27 and TRBJ2-1; 7 bases align to TRBD1. The CDR3 extends over 14 amino acids. The junction had 10 bases not matched to a gene; V was cut back by 6 bases and J by 8 bases. Per germline, CDR1 MNHEY and CDR2 SMNVEV (reference sequence). CDR3 in amino acids: CASRPNRGRDEQFF. CDR3 coding DNA: TGTGCCAGCAGACCAAACAGGGGTAGAGATGAGCAGTTCTTC.

This chain uses TRBV27 with TRBJ2-7, with 8 bases lining up with TRBD1. The CDR3 totals 14 residues. The ends lost 0 bases at V and 3 bases at J; junction bases unmatched: 1. Germline CDR1 reads MNHEY; CDR2 reads SMNVEV (reference sequence). DNA for the CDR3: TGTGCCAGCAGTTTATCCGGGACAGGCTACGAGCAGTACTTC. Its protein is CASSLSGTGYEQYF.

This chain joins TRBV4-2 and TRBJ2-2; 8 bases match TRBD2. J was trimmed by 3 bases and V by 1 base; bases with no gene match: 13. Germline CDR1 LGHNA, CDR2 YNFKEQ. This CDR3 contains 19 residues. CDR3 bases: TGTGCCAGCAGCCAAGTGTCGGCGGGAGGCGCCAAGGACACCGGGGAGCTGTTTTTT. This translates into CASSQVSAGGAKDTGELFF.

The chain links TRBV11-2 to TRBJ1-2; 7 bases align to TRBD1. After removal of 2 bases from V and 4 bases from J, the junction contained 4 bases not matched to a gene. This CDR3 has 14 residues. The germline V gene has CDR1 SGHAT and CDR2 FQNNGV. Here the CDR3 DNA reads TGTGCCAGCAGCTTATCGGGACAGAGCTATGGCTACACCTTC. Translation gives CASSLSGQSYGYTF.

The V call is TRBV7-2, the J call TRBJ1-6; no definite D call. Trimming took 5 bases from V and 8 from J, leaving 10 bases between them. Germline V gene sequence: CDR1 SGHTA, CDR2 FQGNSA. CDR3 size: 13 residues. The CDR3 protein is CASSISRDSPLHF. The DNA of the CDR3 is TGTGCCAGCAGCATATCTCGGGATTCACCCCTCCACTTT.

This clonotype came up once. The CDR3 DNA reads TGTGCCAGCAGTCAGGCAGGGGGCTTCGCCGGGGAGCTGTTTTTT. It translates to CASSQAGGFAGELFF. This rearrangement joins TRBV2 to TRBJ2-2, with 8 bases that match TRBD1. Germline lookup yields CDR1 SNHLY and CDR2 FYNNEI. The ends lost 5 bases at V and 6 bases at J; junction bases unmatched: 8. This CDR3 contains 15 residues.

This chain links TRBV24-1 with TRBJ2-3; D remains unclear. The CDR3 runs 14 residues. Germline assignment: CDR1 KGHDR and CDR2 SFDVKD. V lost 5 bases and J lost 0, with 8 bases in between. The DNA for the CDR3 is TGTGCCACCAGTGCGGGCGGTAGCACAGATACGCAGTATTTT. It translates to CATSAGGSTDTQYF.

The rearrangement joins TRBV11-3 to TRBJ2-5; the D gene is possibly TRBD1 (6 bases). Trimming removed 3 bases at V and 2 bases at J, with 13 bases between. The CDR3 totals 15 residues. Germline V gives CDR1 SGHNT, CDR2 YENEEA. The CDR3 DNA sequence: TGTGCCAGCAGCTTTAGGCAGGGGTCTCAAGAGACCCAGTACTTC. Translating it yields CASSFRQGSQETQYF. Looking up the rest from reference TRBV11-3 and TRBJ2-5 gives the full variable domain: EAGVVQSPRYKIIEKKQPVAFWCNPISGHNTLYWYLQNLGQGPELLIRYENEEAVDDSQLPKDRFSAERLKGVDSTLKIQPAELGDSAVYLCASSFRQGSQETQYFGPGTRLLVL.

V is TRBV6-1 and J is TRBJ2-2; perhaps D is TRBD1 or TRBD2 (5 bases each). The CDR3 runs 14 residues. The germline CDR1 and CDR2 sequences are MNHNS and SASEGT. V was trimmed by 3 bases and J by 1 base, leaving 6 bases between them. The CDR3 coding sequence is TGTGCCAGCAGTGATGGGGGGAACACCGGGGAGCTGTTTTTT. Its protein is CASSDGGNTGELFF.

The chain links TRBV19 to TRBJ2-7; the match to TRBD1 covers 11 bases. The CDR3 has 16 residues. Germline V gives CDR1 LNHDA, CDR2 SQIVND (reference sequence). V dropped 4 bases and J dropped 6; count of bases not matched to a gene: 11. CDR3: CASSNRRTGGRSEQYF. In DNA form, the CDR3 reads TGTGCCAGTAGTAACCGGCGGACAGGGGGCCGGTCCGAGCAGTACTTC.

The chain joins TRBV5-1 to TRBJ2-7; 7 bases fit TRBD1. The V gene's germline CDR1 is SGHRS and CDR2 YFSETQ. This CDR3 contains 14 residues. V trimming: 5 bases; J trimming: 5 bases; junction bases outside the gene matches: 10. This CDR3 reads CASRLGQGVHEQYF. The CDR3 nucleotides are TGCGCCAGCAGACTTGGGCAGGGGGTCCACGAGCAGTACTTC.

The chain is built from TRBV18 and TRBJ1-1; possibly TRBD1 for D (6 bases). This CDR3 has 14 amino acids. Per the germline V gene, CDR1 is KGHSH and CDR2 is LQKENI. V was trimmed by 6 bases and J by 5 bases, leaving 16 bases between them. CDR3 nucleotides: TGTGCCAGCTCGTTCTACAGGGAGGAGACTGAAGCTTTCTTT. This codes for CASSFYREETEAFF.

This clonotype was recorded many times. This chain joins TRBV7-9 and TRBJ2-7, with TRBD1 as a possible D gene (6 bases). The CDR3 totals 14 residues. CDR1 is SEHNR, CDR2 FQNEAQ, per germline (reference sequence). V was clipped by 0 bases and J by 8 bases, with 14 bases between them. The CDR3: CASSLAREGQKQYF. DNA for the CDR3: TGTGCCAGCAGCTTAGCCCGAGAGGGACAAAAGCAGTACTTC.

The chain carries TRBV10-2 and TRBJ2-1; D is uncertain. Germline-derived CDR1 and CDR2 are WSHSY and SAAADI. V lost 7 bases, J lost 7 bases, and 14 bases lay in between. This CDR3 spans 13 amino acids. CDR3 sequence (DNA): TGCGCCAGCATAGCCACGGTATTTAATGAGCAGTTCTTC. Translated: CASIATVFNEQFF.

V and J are TRBV7-2 and TRBJ2-5; 9 positions agree with TRBD2. V shed 0 bases, J shed 1 base, and the junction held 6 bases outside the gene matches. Germline lookup yields CDR1 SGHTA and CDR2 FQGNSA. The CDR3 is 17 amino acids. The CDR3 reads CASSLALRGGGQETQYF. DNA of the CDR3: TGTGCCAGCAGCTTAGCGCTCCGCGGGGGGGGCCAAGAGACCCAGTACTTC.

The chain joins TRBV7-8 to TRBJ1-1; 7 bases are a match to TRBD1. The CDR3 runs 15 residues. The V segment lost 7 bases and the J segment 0 bases; nucleotides outside the gene matches: 8. In germline, CDR1 is SGHVS, CDR2 FQNEAQ. CDR3 bases: TGTGCCAGCACCCTAAGGGACAGAGTGAACACTGAAGCTTTCTTT. It is translated as CASTLRDRVNTEAFF.

With respect to this clonotype: A much larger clone is a single base away; this may be a read error. J is TRBJ1-2 and V is TRBV7-2; D not certain. CDR1 SGHTA and CDR2 FQGNSA come from the germline V gene. The CDR3 runs 15 residues. As DNA, the CDR3 is TGTGCCAGCAGCCCCATCGCCAGGACTAACTATGGCCACACCTTC. Translated, it gives CASSPIARTNYGHTF.

The V call is TRBV5-1, the J call TRBJ2-2, with 10 bases identical to TRBD1. J was trimmed by 8 bases and V by 4 bases; bases with no gene match: 14. Germline V gives CDR1 SGHRS, CDR2 YFSETQ. The CDR3 length is 17 residues. This chain's CDR3 is CASSNSGTGAVTGELFF. DNA of the CDR3: TGCGCCAGCAGCAACTCCGGGACAGGGGCTGTAACGGGGGAGCTGTTTTTT.

This clonotype was counted only a few times. The chain joins TRBV10-3 to TRBJ2-3; unclear D gene. V lost 2 bases and J lost 6, with 12 bases in between. The germline V gene encodes CDR1 ENHRY and CDR2 SYGVKD. This CDR3 has 14 residues. CDR3 in DNA: TGTGCCATCAGTGAGCCAGAAAAAGCCGATACGCAGTATTTT. Amino acid sequence: CAISEPEKADTQYF.